This entry lists 26 T cell receptor beta chains sequenced from one sample in a study of technical replicates of blood from a few donors. Method: immunoSEQ multiplex PCR; TCRdb's copy keeps in-frame clones and lacks some. Of some 85,000 clones listed, about 93% are singletons. The sample consisted of T cells isolated from PBMCs. Receptors were obtained from a human donor in good health.

The gene calls are TRBV5-4 and TRBJ1-2; D uncertain. This CDR3 comprises 13 residues. Germline V gene lookup returns CDR1 SGHNT and CDR2 YYREEE (reference sequence). V dropped 0 bases and J dropped 0 bases, with 3 bases sitting between them. CDR3 bases: TGTGCCAGCAGCTTGGGAGCTAACTATGGCTACACCTTC. Amino acid sequence: CASSLGANYGYTF.

This rearrangement joins TRBV6-1 to TRBJ2-1; no clear D. Germline V gene data show CDR1 as MNHNS and CDR2 as SASEGT. The CDR3 sequence is 14 residues long. Trimming removed 7 bases from V and 12 bases from J, with 22 bases in between. CDR3 in amino acids: CASIKIDTPLRQFF. The CDR3 region has the DNA TGTGCCAGCATCAAGATCGACACCCCTTTGAGGCAGTTCTTC.

This clone appeared once. The genes are TRBV5-1 and TRBJ2-7; perhaps TRBD2 as D (9 bases). CDR1 is SGHRS and CDR2 is YFSETQ in the germline V gene. V lost 2 bases, J lost 5 bases, and 17 bases lay in between. There are 15 residues in the CDR3. CDR3 sequence (DNA): TGCGCCAGCAGCTTTCTAGCGGGACAGGAGGACGAGCAGTACTTC. Its protein is CASSFLAGQEDEQYF.

The chain is built from TRBV7-9 and TRBJ2-5, with no clear D. CDR1 and CDR2 from the germline V gene are SEHNR and FQNEAQ (reference sequence). V dropped 0 bases and J dropped 5 bases, with 4 bases sitting between them. The CDR3 is 12 amino acids. DNA for the CDR3: TGTGCCAGCAGCTTAGCGCAGGAGACCCAGTACTTC. It translates to CASSLAQETQYF.

The V gene is TRBV9, the J gene TRBJ2-7; the D gene is possibly TRBD2 (5 bases). CDR3 length: 13 residues. V was cut by 2 bases and J by 4 bases, with 10 bases left in between. CDR1 SGDLS and CDR2 YYNGEE come from the germline V gene. This CDR3 reads CASSVRVGYEQYF. The CDR3 nucleotides are TGTGCCAGCAGCGTGAGGGTTGGGTACGAGCAGTACTTC.

The chain joins TRBV7-3 to TRBJ2-7; D is perhaps TRBD2 (5 bases). The ends were cut back, 2 bases at V and 7 bases at J, with 9 bases in the middle. Germline values: CDR1 SGHTA, CDR2 FQGTGA. This CDR3 has 12 amino acids. The CDR3 loop reads CASSLWELEQYF. CDR3 DNA sequence: TGTGCCAGCAGCTTATGGGAGTTGGAGCAGTACTTC. The full variable domain, in which reference TRBV7-3 and TRBJ2-7 provide the parts outside the CDR3, is GAGVSQTPSNKVTEKGKYVELRCDPISGHTALYWYRQSLGQGPEFLIYFQGTGAADDSGLPNDRFFAVRPEGSVSTLKIQRTERGDSAVYLCASSLWELEQYFGPGTRLTVT.

Of note for this clone: At one end, the junction sequence differs from germline, possibly due to a read error. The J gene is TRBJ2-5, the V gene TRBV7-7; possible D gene TRBD2, 6 bases. The CDR3 consists of 15 residues. Germline assignment: CDR1 SSHAT and CDR2 FNYEAQ (reference sequence). The chain's CDR3 is CASSSGGAIGETQYF. In nucleotides, the CDR3 is TGTGCTAGCAGCTCCGGAGGGGCTATTGGGGAGACCCAGTACTTC.

The CDR3 DNA follows: TGTGCCAGCAGCTTTCAAAGGACAGTCGGCTACACCTTC. Translated: CASSFQRTVGYTF. This chain joins TRBV11-2 and TRBJ1-2; the D gene is possibly TRBD1 (6 bases). Per germline, CDR1 SGHAT and CDR2 FQNNGV. V was clipped by 3 bases and J by 8 bases, with 13 bases between them. This CDR3 spans 13 amino acids.

This chain uses TRBV29-1 with TRBJ2-1; D is unresolved. The CDR3 is made up of 12 amino acids. Trimming removed 6 bases from V and 7 bases from J, with 13 bases in between. The germline V gene has CDR1 SQVTM and CDR2 ANQGSEA. The DNA of the CDR3 is TGCAGCGTAGCCCAAACTTGGAATGAGCAGTTCTTC. It yields the protein CSVAQTWNEQFF.

The genes are TRBV28 and TRBJ1-4; TRBD1 matches 10 bases. V dropped 3 bases and J dropped 5; count of bases not matched to a gene: 6. CDR1 is MDHEN and CDR2 is SYDVKM in the germline V gene. CDR3 length: 16 residues. In nucleotides, the CDR3 is TGTGCCAGCAGTTTCGATGCGGGACAGGGGAATGAAAAACTGTTTTTT. This gives the protein CASSFDAGQGNEKLFF.

In this sample, this clone turned up once. The chain employs TRBV4-3 and TRBJ2-7; possibly TRBD2 for D (5 bases). Trimming removed 5 bases at V and 1 base at J, with 9 bases between. Germline V gene data show CDR1 as LGHNA and CDR2 as YSLEER. This CDR3 has 13 amino acids. The CDR3 nucleotides read TGCGCCAGCAGCGTCGGGATTTCCTACGAGCAGTACTTC. Translating gives CASSVGISYEQYF.

This chain joins TRBV15 and TRBJ1-5, with 10 bases fitting TRBD1. This CDR3 has 15 residues. J lost 7 bases, V lost 1 base, and 4 bases had no gene match. CDR1 and CDR2 (germline): LNHNV, YYDKDF (reference sequence). DNA for the CDR3: TGTGCCACCAGCAGAGGGCGGGACAGGGGACAGCCCCAGCATTTT. This codes for CATSRGRDRGQPQHF. The full variable domain, rest sourced from reference TRBV15 and TRBJ1-5, is DAMVIQNPRYQVTQFGKPVTLSCSQTLNHNVMYWYQQKSSQAPKLLFHYYDKDFNNEADTPDNFQSRRPNTSFCFLDIRSPGLGDTAMYLCATSRGRDRGQPQHFGDGTRLSIL.

Here the CDR3 reads CASQTVSSGNTIYF. The CDR3 DNA follows: TGTGCCAGTCAGACAGTCAGCTCTGGAAACACCATATATTTT. V and J are TRBV19 and TRBJ1-3, with D perhaps matching TRBD1 (5 bases). Germline loops: CDR1 LNHDA, CDR2 SQIVND (reference sequence). The V end lost 8 bases, the J end lost 0 bases, and 11 bases lay between the germline ends. The length of the CDR3 is 14 residues. The variable domain in full, with the rest retrieved from reference TRBV19 and TRBJ1-3, is DGGITQSPKYLFRKEGQNVTLSCEQNLNHDAMYWYRQDPGQGLRLIYYSQIVNDFQKGDIAEGYSVSREKKESFPLTVTSAQKNPTAFYLCASQTVSSGNTIYFGEGSWLTVV.

The rearrangement links TRBV6-1 to TRBJ1-2; the D gene is possibly TRBD1 (6 bases). Trimming stripped 5 bases from V and 3 bases from J, with 10 bases between. Germline V gene data show CDR1 as MNHNS and CDR2 as SASEGT. The CDR3 totals 13 residues. Here the CDR3 DNA reads TGTGCCAGCAGTTCAGGGGTGGACTATGGCTACACCTTC. Translated: CASSSGVDYGYTF.

The genes are TRBV27 and TRBJ2-7; 10 bases are a match to TRBD2. After removal of 4 bases from V and 0 bases from J, the junction contained 3 bases not matched to a gene. The CDR3 is 15 residues long. Germline V gene lookup returns CDR1 MNHEY and CDR2 SMNVEV (reference sequence). The CDR3 nucleotides are TGTGCCAGCAGTTCCAGCGGGAGGGCCTCCTACGAGCAGTACTTC. Translation: CASSSSGRASYEQYF.

CDR3 protein: CASSQLGVASGAYEQYF. The DNA for the CDR3 is TGTGCCAGCAGCCAACTGGGGGTAGCTAGCGGGGCCTACGAGCAGTACTTC. V and J are TRBV4-2 and TRBJ2-7, with 9 positions matching TRBD2. Germline loops: CDR1 LGHNA, CDR2 YNFKEQ. Germline trimming cut 2 bases from V and 2 bases from J; bases unmatched to any gene: 10. This CDR3 comprises 17 residues.

This clone was found once. The chain is built from TRBV14 and TRBJ2-1; 7 nucleotides match TRBD1. CDR1 is SGHDN and CDR2 is FVKESK in the germline V gene. V shed 1 base and J 4 bases; nucleotides not matched to a gene: 4. The CDR3 extends over 15 amino acids. For the CDR3, the DNA is TGTGCCAGCAGCCAAGTCAGGGGGTTATACAATGAGCAGTTCTTC. Its translation is CASSQVRGLYNEQFF.

CDR3 in DNA: TGCGCCAGCAGCCAGGGAAGCAGGGGGCGCTTGGATGAGCAGTTCTTC. This gives the protein CASSQGSRGRLDEQFF. The V and J genes are TRBV4-1 and TRBJ2-1; TRBD1 aligns across 8 bases. The CDR3 loop spans 16 amino acids. The junction had 12 bases not matched to a gene; V was cut back by 3 bases and J by 8 bases. Germline CDR1 and CDR2: MGHRA and YSYEKL.

This clone was found a few times. This rearrangement joins TRBV27 to TRBJ1-5, with D maybe TRBD1 (6 bases). CDR3 size: 14 residues. CDR1 is MNHEY, CDR2 SMNVEV, per germline (reference sequence). V lost 5 bases, J lost 1 base, and 9 bases lay in between. The CDR3 here is CASSPGQSNQPQHF. The DNA of the CDR3 is TGTGCCAGCAGTCCCGGACAGAGCAATCAGCCCCAGCATTTT.

The genes are TRBV5-1 and TRBJ2-1; 7 bases agree with TRBD2. Germline lookup yields CDR1 SGHRS and CDR2 YFSETQ. V lost 2 bases to trimming and J lost 3 bases; unmatched junction nucleotides: 14. This CDR3 is built from 18 residues. CDR3 in DNA: TGCGCCAGCAGCTTAATTCTCGGGAGCGGGACGAACTACAATGAGCAGTTCTTC. The encoded protein is CASSLILGSGTNYNEQFF.

The chain is built from TRBV5-1 and TRBJ2-7, with a tentative D call TRBD1 (6 bases). V was pared by 4 bases and J by 0 bases, with 11 bases between. Germline lookup yields CDR1 SGHRS and CDR2 YFSETQ. The CDR3 is 14 amino acids. CDR3 protein: CASSNGQRSYEQYF. DNA of the CDR3: TGCGCCAGCAGCAATGGACAGCGCTCCTACGAGCAGTACTTC. The full variable domain, rest sourced from reference TRBV5-1 and TRBJ2-7, is KAGVTQTPRYLIKTRGQQVTLSCSPISGHRSVSWYQQTPGQGLQFLFEYFSETQRNKGNFPGRFSGRQFSNSRSEMNVSTLELGDSALYLCASSNGQRSYEQYFGPGTRLTVT.

V usage is TRBV2 and J usage is TRBJ2-3; D perhaps matches TRBD1 (6 bases). Per the germline V gene, CDR1 is SNHLY and CDR2 is FYNNEI. This CDR3 is built from 13 residues. V lost 9 bases, J lost 4 bases, and 14 bases lay in between. CDR3 DNA sequence: TGTGCCAGACAGGGTGTGATCTCAGATACGCAGTATTTT. It encodes CARQGVISDTQYF.

This chain links TRBV6-5 with TRBJ2-1; D ambiguous. The CDR3 extends over 12 amino acids. V dropped 7 bases and J dropped 0 bases, with 4 bases sitting between them. Germline CDR1 and CDR2: MNHEY and SVGAGI. The CDR3 region has the DNA TGTGCCAGCACCAACTCCTACAATGAGCAGTTCTTC. Translating gives CASTNSYNEQFF.

This clone came up a few times. The chain links TRBV5-5 to TRBJ1-2, with 11 bases fitting TRBD1. This CDR3 contains 14 residues. In germline, CDR1 is SGHKS, CDR2 YYEKEE (reference sequence). The junction had 6 bases not matched to a gene; V was cut back by 4 bases and J by 7 bases. CDR3 residues: CASSQDRGRGGYTF. The CDR3 nucleotides are TGTGCCAGCAGCCAGGACAGGGGGCGAGGTGGCTACACCTTC.

A single count supports this clone. The J gene is TRBJ2-3, the V gene TRBV4-1; TRBD1 might be the D (5 bases). Trimming took 2 bases from V and 0 from J, leaving 12 bases between them. The CDR3 is made up of 16 amino acids. Germline lookup yields CDR1 MGHRA and CDR2 YSYEKL. In nucleotides, the CDR3 is TGCGCCAGCAGCCAACTGGGCAGGGAAAGCACAGATACGCAGTATTTT. Its translation is CASSQLGRESTDTQYF.

The chain combines TRBV5-8 with TRBJ2-2, with 8 bases that match TRBD2. Germline lookup yields CDR1 SGHTS and CDR2 YDEGEE. The CDR3 spans 19 residues. The ends lost 5 bases at V and 7 bases at J; junction bases unmatched: 22. Here the CDR3 DNA reads TGTGCCAGCAGGAAATACAGGAAACTCAGCGGGAGCTCAATCGGGGAGCTGTTTTTT. It encodes CASRKYRKLSGSSIGELFF.